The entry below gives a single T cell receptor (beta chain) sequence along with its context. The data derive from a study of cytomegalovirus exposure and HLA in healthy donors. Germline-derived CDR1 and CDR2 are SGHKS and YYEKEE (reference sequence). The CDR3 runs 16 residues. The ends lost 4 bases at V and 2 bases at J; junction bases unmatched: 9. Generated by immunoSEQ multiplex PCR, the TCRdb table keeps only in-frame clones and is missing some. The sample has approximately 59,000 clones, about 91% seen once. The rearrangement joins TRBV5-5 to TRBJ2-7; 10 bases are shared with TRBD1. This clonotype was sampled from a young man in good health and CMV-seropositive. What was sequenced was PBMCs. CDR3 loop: CASSPWTGGRAYEQYF. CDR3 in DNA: TGTGCCAGCAGCCCGTGGACAGGGGGTAGGGCCTACGAGCAGTACTTC.